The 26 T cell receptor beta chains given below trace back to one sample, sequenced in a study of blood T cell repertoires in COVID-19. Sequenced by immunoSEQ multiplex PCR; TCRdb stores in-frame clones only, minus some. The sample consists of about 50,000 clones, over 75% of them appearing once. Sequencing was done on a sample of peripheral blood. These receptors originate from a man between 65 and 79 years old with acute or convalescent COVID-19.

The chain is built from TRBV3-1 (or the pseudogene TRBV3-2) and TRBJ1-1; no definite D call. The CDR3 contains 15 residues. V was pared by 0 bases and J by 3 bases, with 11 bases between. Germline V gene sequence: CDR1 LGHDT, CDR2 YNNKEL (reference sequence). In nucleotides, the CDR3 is TGTGCCAGCAGCCAAGATAAGATTCGAGACACTGAAGCTTTCTTT. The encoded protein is CASSQDKIRDTEAFF.

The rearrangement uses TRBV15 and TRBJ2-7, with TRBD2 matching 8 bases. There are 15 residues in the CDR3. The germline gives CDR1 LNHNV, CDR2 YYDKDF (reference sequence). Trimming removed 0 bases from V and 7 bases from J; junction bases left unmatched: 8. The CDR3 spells CATSRDQTSVGEQYF. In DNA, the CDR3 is TGTGCCACCAGCAGAGATCAGACTAGCGTCGGGGAGCAGTACTTC.

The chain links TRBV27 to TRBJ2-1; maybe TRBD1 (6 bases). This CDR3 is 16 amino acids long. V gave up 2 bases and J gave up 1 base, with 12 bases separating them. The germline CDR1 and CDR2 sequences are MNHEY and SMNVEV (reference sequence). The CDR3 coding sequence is TGTGCCAGCAGTTTAGATCACAGGGTGTCCTACAATGAGCAGTTCTTC. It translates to CASSLDHRVSYNEQFF.

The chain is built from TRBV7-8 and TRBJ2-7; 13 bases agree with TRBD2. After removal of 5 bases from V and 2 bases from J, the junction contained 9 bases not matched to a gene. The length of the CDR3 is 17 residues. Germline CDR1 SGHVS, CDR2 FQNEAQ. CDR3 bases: TGTGCCAGCAGCCCCCGGACTAGCGGGAGATTAACCTACGAGCAGTACTTC. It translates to CASSPRTSGRLTYEQYF.

The CDR3 nucleotides read TGTGCCAGCAGTGCTAAGACTAGCACAGATACGCAGTATTTT. Amino acids: CASSAKTSTDTQYF. J is TRBJ2-3 and V is TRBV25-1; no firm D call. Per germline, CDR1 MGHDK and CDR2 SYGVNS. The CDR3 length is 14 residues. Trimming shortened V by 4 bases and J by 0 bases, and 8 bases separated the two germline ends.

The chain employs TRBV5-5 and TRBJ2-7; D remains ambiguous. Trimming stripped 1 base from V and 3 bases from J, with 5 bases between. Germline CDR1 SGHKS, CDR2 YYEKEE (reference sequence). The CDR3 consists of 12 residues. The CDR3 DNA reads TGTGCCAGCAGCTTGCAACACTACGAGCAGTACGTC. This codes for CASSLQHYEQYV.

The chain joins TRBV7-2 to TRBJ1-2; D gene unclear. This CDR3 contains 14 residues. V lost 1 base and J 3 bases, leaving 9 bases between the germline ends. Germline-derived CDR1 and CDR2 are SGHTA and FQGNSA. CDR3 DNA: TGTGCCAGCAGCTTAGTAGGTGCGGACTATGGCTACACCTTC. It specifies CASSLVGADYGYTF.

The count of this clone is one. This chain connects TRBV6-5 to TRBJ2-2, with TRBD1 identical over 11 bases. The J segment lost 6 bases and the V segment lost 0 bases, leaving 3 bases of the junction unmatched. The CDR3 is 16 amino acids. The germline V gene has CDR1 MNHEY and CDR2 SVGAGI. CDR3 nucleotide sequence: TGTGCCAGCAGTTACTCGAGGACAGGGGGCTCCGGGGAGCTGTTTTTT. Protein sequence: CASSYSRTGGSGELFF.

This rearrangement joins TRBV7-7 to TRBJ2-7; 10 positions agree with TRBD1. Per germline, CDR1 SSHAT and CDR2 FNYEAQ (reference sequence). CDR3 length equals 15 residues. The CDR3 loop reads CASTLGTGVSYEQYV. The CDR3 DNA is TGTGCTAGCACCCTCGGGACAGGGGTCTCCTACGAGCAGTACGTC.

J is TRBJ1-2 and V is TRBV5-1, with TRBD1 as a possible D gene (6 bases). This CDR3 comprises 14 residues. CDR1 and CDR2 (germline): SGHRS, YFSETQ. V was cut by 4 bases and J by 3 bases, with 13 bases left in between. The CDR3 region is CASSPNRAHYGYTF. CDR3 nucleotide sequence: TGCGCCAGCAGCCCCAACAGGGCCCACTATGGCTACACCTTC.

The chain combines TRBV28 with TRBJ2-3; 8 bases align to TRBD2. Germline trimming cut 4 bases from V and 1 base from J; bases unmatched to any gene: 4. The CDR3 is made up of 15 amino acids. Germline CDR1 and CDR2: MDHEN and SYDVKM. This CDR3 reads CASSSSGSGTDTQYF. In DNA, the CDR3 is TGTGCCAGCAGTTCCAGCGGGAGCGGCACAGATACGCAGTATTTT.

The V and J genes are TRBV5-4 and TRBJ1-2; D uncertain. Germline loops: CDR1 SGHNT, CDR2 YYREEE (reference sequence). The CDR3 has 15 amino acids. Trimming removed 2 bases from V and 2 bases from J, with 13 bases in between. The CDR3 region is CASSLGGGVNYGYTF. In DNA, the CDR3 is TGTGCCAGCAGCTTAGGTGGCGGGGTCAACTATGGCTACACCTTC.

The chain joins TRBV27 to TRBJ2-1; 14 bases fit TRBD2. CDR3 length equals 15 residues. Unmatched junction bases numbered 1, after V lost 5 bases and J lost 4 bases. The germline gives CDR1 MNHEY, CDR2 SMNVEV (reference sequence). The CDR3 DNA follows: TGTGCCAGCAGTCGGACTAGCGGGGGGTACAATGAGCAGTTCTTC. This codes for CASSRTSGGYNEQFF.

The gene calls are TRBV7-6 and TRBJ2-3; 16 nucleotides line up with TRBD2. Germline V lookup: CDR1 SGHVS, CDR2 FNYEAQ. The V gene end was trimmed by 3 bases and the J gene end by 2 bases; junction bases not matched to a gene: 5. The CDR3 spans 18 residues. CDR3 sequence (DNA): TGTGCCAGCAGCTTCGGGACTAGCGGGAGGGCGGACACAGATACGCAGTATTTT. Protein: CASSFGTSGRADTDTQYF. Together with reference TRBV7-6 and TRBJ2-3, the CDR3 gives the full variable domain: GAGVSQSPRYKVTKRGQDVALRCDPISGHVSLYWYRQALGQGPEFLTYFNYEAQQDKSGLPNDRFSAERPEGSISTLTIQRTEQRDSAMYRCASSFGTSGRADTDTQYFGPGTRLTVL.

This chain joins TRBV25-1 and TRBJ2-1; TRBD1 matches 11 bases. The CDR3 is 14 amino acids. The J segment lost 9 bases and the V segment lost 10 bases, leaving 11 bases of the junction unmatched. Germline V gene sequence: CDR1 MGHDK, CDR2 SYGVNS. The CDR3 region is CATVGTGGFVEQFF. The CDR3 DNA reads TGTGCCACCGTCGGGACAGGGGGGTTTGTTGAGCAGTTCTTC.

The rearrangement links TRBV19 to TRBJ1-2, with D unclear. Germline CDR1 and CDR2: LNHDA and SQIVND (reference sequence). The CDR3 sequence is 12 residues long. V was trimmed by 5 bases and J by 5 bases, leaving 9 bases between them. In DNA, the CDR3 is TGTGCCAGTAGTCCCGCGGTATATGGCTACACCTTC. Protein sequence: CASSPAVYGYTF.

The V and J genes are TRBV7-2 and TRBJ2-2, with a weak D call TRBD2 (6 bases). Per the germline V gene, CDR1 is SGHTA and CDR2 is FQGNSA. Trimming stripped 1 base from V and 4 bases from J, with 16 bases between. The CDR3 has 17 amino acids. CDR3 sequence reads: CASSLGYGAGLTGELFF. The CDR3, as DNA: TGTGCCAGCAGCTTAGGGTACGGCGCGGGACTCACCGGGGAGCTGTTTTTT. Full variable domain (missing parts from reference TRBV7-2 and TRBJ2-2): GAGVSQSPSNKVTEKGKDVELRCDPISGHTALYWYRQSLGQGLEFLIYFQGNSAPDKSGLPSDRFSAERTGGSVSTLTIQRTQQEDSAVYLCASSLGYGAGLTGELFFGEGSRLTVL.

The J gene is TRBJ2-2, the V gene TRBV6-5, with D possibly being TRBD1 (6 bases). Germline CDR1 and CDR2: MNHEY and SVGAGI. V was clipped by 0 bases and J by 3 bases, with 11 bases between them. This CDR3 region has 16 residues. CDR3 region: CASSYSSGGHTGELFF. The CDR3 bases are TGTGCCAGCAGTTACTCGAGTGGGGGCCACACCGGGGAGCTGTTTTTT.

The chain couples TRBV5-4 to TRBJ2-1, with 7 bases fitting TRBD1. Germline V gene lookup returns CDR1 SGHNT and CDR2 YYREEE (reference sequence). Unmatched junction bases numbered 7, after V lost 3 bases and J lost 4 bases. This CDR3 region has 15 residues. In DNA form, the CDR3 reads TGTGCCAGCAGCTCGGTTCAGGGGGTGTACAATGAGCAGTTCTTC. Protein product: CASSSVQGVYNEQFF.

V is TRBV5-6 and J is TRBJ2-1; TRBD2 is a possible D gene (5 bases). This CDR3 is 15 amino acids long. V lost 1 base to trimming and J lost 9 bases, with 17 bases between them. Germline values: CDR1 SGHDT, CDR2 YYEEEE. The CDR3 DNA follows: TGTGCCAGCAGCTTGCCCACGACTATGGGCGGTGAGCAGTTCTTC. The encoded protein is CASSLPTTMGGEQFF.

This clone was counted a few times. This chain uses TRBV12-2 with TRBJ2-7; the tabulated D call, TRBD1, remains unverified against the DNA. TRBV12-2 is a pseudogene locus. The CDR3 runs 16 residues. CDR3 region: CASRSIRSGRTYEQYV. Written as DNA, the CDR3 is TGTGCAAGTCGCTCCATTAGGTCAGGGCGAACCTACGAGCAGTACGTC.

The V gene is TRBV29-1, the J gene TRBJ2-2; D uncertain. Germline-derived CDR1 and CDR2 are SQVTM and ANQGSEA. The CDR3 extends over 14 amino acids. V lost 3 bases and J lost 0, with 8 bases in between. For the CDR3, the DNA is TGCAGCGTTGATCAGGCTACGAACACCGGGGAGCTGTTTTTT. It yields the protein CSVDQATNTGELFF.

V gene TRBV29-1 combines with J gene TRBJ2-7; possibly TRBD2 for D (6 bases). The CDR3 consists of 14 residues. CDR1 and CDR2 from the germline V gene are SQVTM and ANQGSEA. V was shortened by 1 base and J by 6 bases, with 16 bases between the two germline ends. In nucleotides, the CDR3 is TGCAGCGTTGAAGGCGGGGATTTTATAGGCGAGCAGTACTTC. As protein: CSVEGGDFIGEQYF.

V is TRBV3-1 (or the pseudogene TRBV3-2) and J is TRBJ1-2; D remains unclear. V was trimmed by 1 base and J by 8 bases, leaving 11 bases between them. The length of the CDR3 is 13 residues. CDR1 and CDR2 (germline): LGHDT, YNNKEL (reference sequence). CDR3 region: CASSQGSLGGYTF. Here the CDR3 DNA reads TGTGCCAGCAGCCAAGGAAGTCTCGGGGGCTACACCTTC.

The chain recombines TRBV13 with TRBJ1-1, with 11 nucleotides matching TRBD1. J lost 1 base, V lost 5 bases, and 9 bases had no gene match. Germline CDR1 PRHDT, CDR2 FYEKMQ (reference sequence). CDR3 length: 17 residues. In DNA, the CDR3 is TGTGCCAGCAGCCCCCAATGGACAGGGGGCGGGAACACTGAAGCTTTCTTT. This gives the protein CASSPQWTGGGNTEAFF.

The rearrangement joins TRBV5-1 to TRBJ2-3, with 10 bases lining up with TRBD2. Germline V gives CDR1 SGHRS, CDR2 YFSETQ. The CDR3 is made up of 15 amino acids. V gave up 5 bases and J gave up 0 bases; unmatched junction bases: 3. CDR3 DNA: TGCGCCAGCAGTTTGACTAGCGGGAGCACAGATACGCAGTATTTT. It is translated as CASSLTSGSTDTQYF.